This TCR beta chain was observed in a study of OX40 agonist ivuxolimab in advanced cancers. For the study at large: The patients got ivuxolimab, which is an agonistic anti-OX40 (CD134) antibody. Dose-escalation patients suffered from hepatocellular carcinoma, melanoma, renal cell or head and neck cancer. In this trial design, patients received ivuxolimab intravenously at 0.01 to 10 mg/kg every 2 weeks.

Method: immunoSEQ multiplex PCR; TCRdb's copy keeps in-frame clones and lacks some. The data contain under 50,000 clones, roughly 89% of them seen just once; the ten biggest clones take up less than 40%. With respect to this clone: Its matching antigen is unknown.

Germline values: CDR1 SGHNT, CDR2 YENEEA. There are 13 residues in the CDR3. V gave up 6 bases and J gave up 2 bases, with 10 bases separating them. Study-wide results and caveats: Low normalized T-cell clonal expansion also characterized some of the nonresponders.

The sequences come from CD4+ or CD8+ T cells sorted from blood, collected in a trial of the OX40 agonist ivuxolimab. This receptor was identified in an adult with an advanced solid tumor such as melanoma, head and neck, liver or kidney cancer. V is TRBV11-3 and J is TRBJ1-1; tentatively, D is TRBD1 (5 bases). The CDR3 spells CASSSGTNTEAFF. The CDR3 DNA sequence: TGTGCCAGCAGTTCCGGGACCAACACTGAAGCTTTCTTT.